This passage covers 13 T cell receptor beta chains from one sample sequenced in a study of identifying expanded T cells in peripheral blood (dated by TCRdb to between 2017 and 2020). Receptor libraries were prepared by the immunoSEQ multiplex PCR assay. TCRdb carries this immuneACCESS record with in-frame sequences only. Its versions omit some clonotypes, under half of them owing to an unresolved V gene in the studies checked, with the rest unexplained. The sample contains 50,000 or so clones, about nine tenths of them found a single time. Around 3.3% of the sample goes to the ten largest clones. The sequencing input was blood. The origin of the receptors is a person aged 18-70 years in good health.

This chain uses TRBV6-4 with TRBJ1-5; no reliable D call. The length of the CDR3 is 14 residues. With 2 bases removed from V and 3 bases from J, the gap between germline ends came to 8 bases. Per the germline V gene, CDR1 is MRHNA and CDR2 is SNTAGT. CDR3: CASSDGQFNQPQHF. The CDR3 DNA follows: TGTGCCAGCAGTGACGGGCAGTTCAATCAGCCCCAGCATTTT.

The chain combines TRBV19 with TRBJ1-3; D gene uncertain. Germline CDR1 and CDR2: LNHDA and SQIVND (reference sequence). Between the trimmed V and J ends, which lost 5 bases and 0 bases, there was a span of 14 bases. The CDR3 length is 16 residues. CDR3 protein: CASSVLPGPSGNTIYF. CDR3 nucleotides: TGTGCCAGTAGTGTACTTCCAGGTCCCTCTGGAAACACCATATATTTT. Combining the CDR3 with reference TRBV19 and TRBJ1-3 gives the whole variable domain DGGITQSPKYLFRKEGQNVTLSCEQNLNHDAMYWYRQDPGQGLRLIYYSQIVNDFQKGDIAEGYSVSREKKESFPLTVTSAQKNPTAFYLCASSVLPGPSGNTIYFGEGSWLTVV.

The gene calls are TRBV11-3 and TRBJ2-7; 8 nucleotides match TRBD1. CDR1 is SGHNT and CDR2 is YENEEA in the germline V gene. The CDR3 length is 15 residues. J was trimmed by 2 bases and V by 8 bases; bases with no gene match: 11. CDR3 in amino acids: CASGVNVDRAYEQYF. DNA for the CDR3: TGTGCCAGCGGCGTTAACGTGGACAGGGCCTACGAGCAGTACTTC.

The rearrangement links TRBV2 to TRBJ2-7, with 9 bases fitting TRBD2. The J segment lost 6 bases and the V segment lost 6 bases, leaving 6 bases of the junction unmatched. There are 13 residues in the CDR3. CDR1 is SNHLY and CDR2 is FYNNEI in the germline V gene. CDR3 sequence: CASRLSGGGEQYF. DNA for the CDR3: TGTGCCAGCAGGCTTAGCGGGGGAGGCGAGCAGTACTTC.

Only one count was recorded for this clone. The genes are TRBV6-1 and TRBJ1-5; tentative D call: TRBD1 (5 bases). The V gene lost 1 base and the J gene lost 7 bases, with 8 bases spanning the gap. Germline V gene sequence: CDR1 MNHNS, CDR2 SASEGT. CDR3 size: 13 residues. CDR3 coding DNA: TGTGCCAGCAGTGAAGTGGGGCGCCAGCCCCAGCATTTT. Its protein is CASSEVGRQPQHF.

V and J are TRBV30 and TRBJ2-1; no definite D call. Germline assignment: CDR1 GTSNPN and CDR2 SVGIG (reference sequence). V was cut by 4 bases and J by 7 bases, with 5 bases left in between. CDR3 length: 10 residues. In nucleotides, the CDR3 is TGTGCCTGGAATGGGAATGAGCAGTTCTTC. Its translation is CAWNGNEQFF.

The rearrangement links TRBV19 to TRBJ2-6, with 9 bases aligning to TRBD1. The V and J ends lost 0 bases and 4 bases, in that order; junction bases with no gene match: 7. Germline assignment: CDR1 LNHDA and CDR2 SQIVND (reference sequence). The CDR3 loop spans 18 amino acids. CDR3: CASSIDPRTGVGANVLTF. The CDR3 DNA sequence: TGTGCCAGTAGTATAGACCCAAGGACAGGGGTCGGGGCCAACGTCCTGACTTTC.

The count of this clone is one. The chain combines TRBV11-2 with TRBJ2-7, with D possibly TRBD1 on 6 matching bases. CDR3 length: 14 residues. CDR1 and CDR2 (germline): SGHAT, FQNNGV. The V and J ends lost 5 bases and 2 bases respectively, with 13 bases between them. The CDR3 nucleotides read TGTGCCAGCAGCCCTACGGGACAAGCCTACGAGCAGTACTTC. It translates to CASSPTGQAYEQYF.

This rearrangement joins TRBV18 to TRBJ2-7; a weak D match, TRBD1 (6 bases). V was clipped by 2 bases and J by 0 bases, with 17 bases between them. Germline V gene lookup returns CDR1 KGHSH and CDR2 LQKENI. CDR3 size: 17 residues. In DNA, the CDR3 is TGTGCCAGCTCACCAAGTCCAACAGGACAGTTCTCCTACGAGCAGTACTTC. It specifies CASSPSPTGQFSYEQYF.

This clone was seen a handful of times. This sequence joins TRBV19 and TRBJ2-3; the match to TRBD1 covers 10 bases. Germline loops: CDR1 LNHDA, CDR2 SQIVND (reference sequence). Trimming took 5 bases from V and 5 from J; bases not matched to a gene: 4. The CDR3 has 14 amino acids. The CDR3 DNA sequence: TGTGCCAGTAGTGAAGACAGGGGGCGAGATACGCAGTATTTT. Translation: CASSEDRGRDTQYF. Full variable domain (outside the CDR3, taken from reference TRBV19 and TRBJ2-3): DGGITQSPKYLFRKEGQNVTLSCEQNLNHDAMYWYRQDPGQGLRLIYYSQIVNDFQKGDIAEGYSVSREKKESFPLTVTSAQKNPTAFYLCASSEDRGRDTQYFGPGTRLTVL.

The chain employs TRBV25-1 and TRBJ2-2, with a tentative D call TRBD1 (6 bases). Trimming cost V 3 bases and J 6 bases, with 11 bases left between them. This CDR3 region has 14 residues. Per the germline V gene, CDR1 is MGHDK and CDR2 is SYGVNS. Written as DNA, the CDR3 is TGTGCCAGCAGTGACAGGGGATGGTCCGGGGAGCTGTTTTTT. It translates to CASSDRGWSGELFF.

The chain uses TRBV5-4 and TRBJ2-7; D ambiguous. CDR3 size: 13 residues. Germline V gives CDR1 SGHNT, CDR2 YYREEE (reference sequence). Deletions cut 7 bases from V and 4 bases from J, with 15 bases between. CDR3 DNA: TGTGCCAGCTCCGAAACCCCTTTGTACGAGCAGTACTTC. Its translation: CASSETPLYEQYF.

This chain connects TRBV2 to TRBJ2-3; 7 nucleotides agree with TRBD1. This CDR3 contains 14 residues. Germline lookup yields CDR1 SNHLY and CDR2 FYNNEI. V dropped 7 bases and J dropped 2; count of bases not matched to a gene: 6. The CDR3 is CASILDRSTDTQYF. CDR3 DNA sequence: TGTGCCAGCATCTTGGACAGGTCCACAGATACGCAGTATTTT. Drawing the rest from reference TRBV2 and TRBJ2-3, the complete variable domain is EPEVTQTPSHQVTQMGQEVILRCVPISNHLYFYWYRQILGQKVEFLVSFYNNEISEKSEIFDDQFSVERPDGSNFTLKIRSTKLEDSAMYFCASILDRSTDTQYFGPGTRLTVL.